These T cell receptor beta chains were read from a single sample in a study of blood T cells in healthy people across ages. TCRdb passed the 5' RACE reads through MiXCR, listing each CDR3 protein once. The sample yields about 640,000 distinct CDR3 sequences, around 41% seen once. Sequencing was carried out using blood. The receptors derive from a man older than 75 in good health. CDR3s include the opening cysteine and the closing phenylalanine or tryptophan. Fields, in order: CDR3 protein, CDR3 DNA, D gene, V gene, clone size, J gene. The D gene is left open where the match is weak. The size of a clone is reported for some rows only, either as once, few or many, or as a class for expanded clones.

CDR3: CASSLKHSTGELFF
DNA: TGTGCCAGCAGCTTAAAGCACAGCACCGGGGAGCTGTTTTTT
D: NA
V: TRBV7-3
size: NA
J: TRBJ2-2

CDR3: CSIDRDNEKLFF
DNA: TGCAGTATCGACAGGGATAATGAAAAACTGTTTTTT
D: TRBD1
V: TRBV20-1
size: NA
J: TRBJ1-4

CDR3: CASSRSDTYTDTQYF
DNA: TGTGCCAGCAGCCGATCGGACACCTACACAGATACGCAGTATTTT
D: NA
V: TRBV4-2
size: NA
J: TRBJ2-3

CDR3: CATSRSRETQYF
DNA: TGTGCCACCAGCAGATCTCGGGAGACCCAGTACTTC
D: NA
V: TRBV15
size: few
J: TRBJ2-5

CDR3: CASSQEFTGWYEQYF
DNA: TGCGCCAGCAGCCAAGAGTTTACAGGGTGGTACGAGCAGTACTTC
D: NA
V: TRBV4-3
size: once
J: TRBJ2-7

CDR3: CASSPFRHNEQFF
DNA: TGTGCCAGCAGCCCCTTCCGTCACAATGAGCAGTTCTTC
D: NA
V: TRBV7-2
size: NA
J: TRBJ2-1

CDR3: CASTGMSNQPQHF
DNA: TGTGCCAGCACGGGGATGAGCAATCAGCCCCAGCATTTT
D: NA
V: TRBV2
size: NA
J: TRBJ1-5

CDR3: CASREEQGYSPLHF
DNA: TGTGCCAGCAGGGAAGAACAGGGGTATTCACCCCTCCACTTT
D: TRBD1
V: TRBV25-1
size: NA
J: TRBJ1-6

CDR3: CASSHLRGSYNEQFF
DNA: TGTGCCAGCAGCCATTTGAGGGGGTCCTACAATGAGCAGTTCTTC
D: NA
V: TRBV7-8
size: few
J: TRBJ2-1

CDR3: CAIGTSGRSTDTQYF
DNA: TGTGCCATCGGGACTAGCGGGAGGAGCACAGATACGCAGTATTTT
D: TRBD2
V: TRBV10-3
size: NA
J: TRBJ2-3

CDR3: CASSAAGGINEQFF
DNA: TGTGCCAGCAGCGCTGCGGGGGGGATAAATGAGCAGTTCTTC
D: TRBD2
V: TRBV7-8
size: few
J: TRBJ2-1

CDR3: CSVVLSGFSYEQYF
DNA: TGCAGCGTTGTTCTCTCTGGGTTCTCCTACGAGCAGTACTTC
D: NA
V: TRBV29-1
size: few
J: TRBJ2-7

CDR3: CASRNRPGQVNSPLHF
DNA: TGTGCCAGCAGAAACAGACCGGGACAGGTTAATTCACCCCTCCACTTT
D: TRBD1
V: TRBV7-2
size: NA
J: TRBJ1-6

CDR3: CASTQSYNSPLHF
DNA: TGTGCCAGCACACAGAGTTATAATTCACCCCTCCACTTT
D: NA
V: TRBV2
size: few
J: TRBJ1-6

CDR3: CASSPSRALNTGELFF
DNA: TGTGCCAGCAGTCCCTCTCGGGCCCTTAACACCGGGGAGCTGTTTTTT
D: NA
V: TRBV6-5
size: few
J: TRBJ2-2

CDR3: CASSDGQGLRGQYF
DNA: TGTGCCAGCAGCGACGGACAGGGCCTACGAGGGCAGTACTTC
D: TRBD1
V: TRBV6-4
size: NA
J: TRBJ2-7

CDR3: CASSPPEGRAYEQYF
DNA: TGTGCCAGCAGCCCTCCGGAGGGTAGGGCCTACGAGCAGTACTTC
D: NA
V: TRBV7-9
size: many
J: TRBJ2-7

CDR3: CASSQNQGIGSPLHF
DNA: TGTGCCAGCAGCCAAAATCAGGGGATTGGCTCACCCCTCCACTTT
D: NA
V: TRBV14
size: NA
J: TRBJ1-6

CDR3: CASSESVGGPRETQYF
DNA: TGTGCCAGCAGTGAAAGTGTGGGAGGGCCTCGGGAGACCCAGTACTTC
D: TRBD2
V: TRBV6-1
size: few
J: TRBJ2-5

CDR3: CASSATGEHRYEQYF
DNA: TGTGCCAGCAGCGCTACAGGGGAGCATAGGTACGAGCAGTACTTC
D: TRBD1
V: TRBV5-6
size: few
J: TRBJ2-7

CDR3: CSARGSGVQETQYF
DNA: TGCAGTGCCAGAGGGAGCGGTGTACAAGAGACCCAGTACTTC
D: NA
V: TRBV20-1
size: NA
J: TRBJ2-5

CDR3: CASRLAGASYEQYF
DNA: TGCGCCAGCAGACTAGCGGGGGCCTCCTACGAGCAGTACTTC
D: TRBD2
V: TRBV5-1
size: once
J: TRBJ2-7

CDR3: CASSCGNSNQPQHF
DNA: TGTGCCAGCAGTTGCGGGAATAGCAATCAGCCCCAGCATTTT
D: NA
V: TRBV28
size: NA
J: TRBJ1-5

CDR3: CSAKEGGWEKLFF
DNA: TGCAGTGCTAAGGAGGGGGGTTGGGAAAAACTGTTTTTT
D: NA
V: TRBV20-1
size: few
J: TRBJ1-4

CDR3: CASSPQGNSNQPQHF
DNA: TGTGCCAGCAGCCCGCAAGGCAATAGCAATCAGCCCCAGCATTTT
D: NA
V: TRBV3-1
size: NA
J: TRBJ1-5

CDR3: CASSDGLVSPTDTQYF
DNA: TGTGCCAGCAGCGACGGACTAGTTTCGCCCACAGATACGCAGTATTTT
D: TRBD2
V: TRBV9
size: NA
J: TRBJ2-3

CDR3: CASCSYNEQFF
DNA: TGTGCCAGCTGCAGCTACAATGAGCAGTTCTTC
D: NA
V: TRBV2
size: NA
J: TRBJ2-1

CDR3: CASSLRAGLRDNEQFF
DNA: TGTGCCAGCAGCTTAAGGGCAGGGTTGAGGGACAATGAGCAGTTCTTC
D: NA
V: TRBV7-3
size: NA
J: TRBJ2-1